A single sample gave rise to the 28 T cell receptor beta chains below, sequenced in a study of blood T cell repertoires in COVID-19. Profiled with immunoSEQ multiplex PCR; TCRdb holds only in-frame clones, not every one. Of some 250,000 clones detected, 86% appear once; the ten largest clones hold approximately 13%. Sequenced material: peripheral blood. The receptors were sampled from an elderly man with acute or convalescent COVID-19.

The CDR3 region has the DNA TGCGCCAGCAGCTTGGGGGGTAGCGGGAACTACAATGAGCAGTTCTTC. Translating gives CASSLGGSGNYNEQFF. The rearrangement links TRBV5-1 to TRBJ2-1; TRBD2 matches at 8 bases. This CDR3 has 16 amino acids. The germline gives CDR1 SGHRS, CDR2 YFSETQ. V shed 0 bases and J 3 bases; nucleotides not matched to a gene: 5.

CDR3 DNA sequence: TGTGCCAGCAGCCAAGACCCCCAACCACAGTCTGGGTGCTCTGGGGCCAACGTCCTGACTTTC. Its translation: CASSQDPQPQSGCSGANVLTF. The chain employs TRBV14 and TRBJ2-6; D not certain. This CDR3 is 21 amino acids long. Germline CDR1 SGHDN, CDR2 FVKESK. Deletions cut 0 bases from V and 0 bases from J, with 21 bases between.

This chain connects TRBV21-1 to TRBJ2-7; TRBD2 reflects the table's D call only, with no check against the DNA. TRBV21-1 is labeled a pseudogene. This CDR3 region has 16 residues. The CDR3 coding sequence is TGTGCCAGCAGCAAGGGGAGGAGTAGGGTCCCCTACGAGCAGTACTTC. It translates to CASSKGRSRVPYEQYF.

The CDR3 DNA reads as TGTGCCAGCAGCACAGGGGACAGGAACACTGAAGCTTTCTTT. This translates into CASSTGDRNTEAFF. This sequence joins TRBV13 and TRBJ1-1, with 7 bases fitting TRBD1. V was clipped by 5 bases and J by 1 base; unmatched bases: 4. The CDR3 extends over 14 amino acids. CDR1 is PRHDT, CDR2 FYEKMQ, per germline (reference sequence).

As DNA, the CDR3 is TGTGCCAGCAGCACCCTAGTCCAGCAGAGTGCGCAGTATTTT. Protein: CASSTLVQQSAQYF. The V gene is TRBV5-5, the J gene TRBJ2-3, with D hard to call. The CDR3 contains 14 residues. V gave up 4 bases and J gave up 10 bases, with 19 bases separating them. From germline, CDR1 is SGHKS and CDR2 YYEKEE (reference sequence).

V usage is TRBV29-1 and J usage is TRBJ1-2, with 9 bases lining up with TRBD1. The junction had 3 bases not matched to a gene; V was cut back by 7 bases and J by 6 bases. This CDR3 comprises 11 residues. Germline V gene lookup returns CDR1 SQVTM and CDR2 ANQGSEA. CDR3 protein: CSARTGDGYTF. The CDR3 DNA follows: TGCAGCGCCCGGACAGGGGATGGCTACACCTTC.

This chain connects TRBV3-1 (or the pseudogene TRBV3-2) to TRBJ1-5; D is unclear. Germline V gene lookup returns CDR1 LGHDT and CDR2 YNNKEL (reference sequence). This CDR3 contains 14 residues. The V end was cut by 5 bases, the J end by 4 bases, with 12 bases between. CDR3 sequence (DNA): TGTGCCAGCAGCAAGGGAGTAGAGAATCAGCCCCAGCATTTT. It translates to CASSKGVENQPQHF.

There are a few counts of this clone. The chain recombines TRBV3-1 (or the pseudogene TRBV3-2) with TRBJ2-2, with 10 positions matching TRBD2. The V segment lost 4 bases and the J segment 0 bases; nucleotides outside the gene matches: 2. CDR3 length: 16 residues. The germline CDR1 and CDR2 sequences are LGHDT and YNNKEL (reference sequence). CDR3 amino acids: CASSRGLAANTGELFF. The CDR3 bases are TGTGCCAGCAGCCGAGGACTAGCGGCGAACACCGGGGAGCTGTTTTTT.

The chain links TRBV19 to TRBJ1-5, with a weak D call TRBD1 (6 bases). Deletions cut 8 bases from V and 6 bases from J, with 14 bases between. The CDR3 is made up of 13 amino acids. CDR1 and CDR2 from the germline V gene are LNHDA and SQIVND (reference sequence). CDR3 bases: TGTGCCAGTGAGGCAGGGGCCAGTCAGCCCCAGCATTTT. Its protein is CASEAGASQPQHF.

The CDR3 is CASSFREQNEKLFF. The CDR3 nucleotides read TGTGCCAGCAGCTTCCGGGAACAAAATGAAAAACTGTTTTTT. The rearrangement links TRBV5-4 to TRBJ1-4, with D unclear. This CDR3 comprises 14 residues. The V gene's germline CDR1 is SGHNT and CDR2 YYREEE (reference sequence). The V end lost 2 bases, the J end lost 5 bases, and 10 bases lay between the germline ends.

The chain carries TRBV7-2 and TRBJ2-2; 7 bases are shared with TRBD2. CDR1 is SGHTA, CDR2 FQGNSA, per germline. The CDR3 sequence is 13 residues long. V was clipped by 3 bases and J by 8 bases; unmatched bases: 3. For the CDR3, the DNA is TGTGCCAGCAGCTTGGGAGGGCGGGGGGAGCTGTTTTTT. Encoded protein: CASSLGGRGELFF.

This sequence joins TRBV6-1 and TRBJ1-1; no reliable D call. The CDR3 runs to 14 residues. The germline CDR1 and CDR2 sequences are MNHNS and SASEGT. The V end was cut by 3 bases, the J end by 3 bases, with 11 bases between. The CDR3 DNA is TGTGCCAGCAGTGATTACGGGTGGGACACTGAAGCTTTCTTT. Its translation is CASSDYGWDTEAFF.

CDR3 DNA: TGTGCCAGCAGTCGCTTACCCCTGTCAAGAGAGGGACAGTACCACAATGAGCAGTTCTTC. As protein: CASSRLPLSREGQYHNEQFF. V and J are TRBV28 and TRBJ2-1, with 7 nucleotides matching TRBD1. This CDR3 comprises 20 residues. CDR1 and CDR2 from the germline V gene are MDHEN and SYDVKM. J was trimmed by 5 bases and V by 5 bases; bases with no gene match: 24.

The chain has TRBV5-1 and TRBJ1-2; 9 bases fit TRBD1. Looked up from germline, CDR1 is SGHRS and CDR2 is YFSETQ. The CDR3 spans 16 residues. The V segment lost 0 bases and the J segment 4 bases; nucleotides outside the gene matches: 7. For the CDR3, the DNA is TGCGCCAGCAGCTTGGTACAGGGGGCTGATAGCTATGGCTACACCTTC. It translates to CASSLVQGADSYGYTF.

CDR3 bases: TGTGCCAGTACCCCAGCAGACAGGGGACGTCAGCCCCAGCATTTT. Translated, it gives CASTPADRGRQPQHF. V is TRBV19 and J is TRBJ1-5, with 8 bases matching TRBD1. The junction had 11 bases not matched to a gene; V was cut back by 7 bases and J by 6 bases. The length of the CDR3 is 15 residues. Germline V gives CDR1 LNHDA, CDR2 SQIVND (reference sequence).

About this clone itself: Other DNA sequences of this sample code for an identical CDR3. The V gene is TRBV4-2, the J gene TRBJ1-5; no clear D. In germline, CDR1 is LGHNA, CDR2 YNFKEQ. V was cut by 0 bases and J by 2 bases, with 8 bases left in between. CDR3 size: 15 residues. The CDR3 sequence: CASSQDSGGNQPQHF. The CDR3 region has the DNA TGTGCCAGCAGCCAAGATTCGGGTGGCAATCAGCCCCAGCATTTT.

The chain combines TRBV28 with TRBJ1-2; TRBD1 is a possible D gene (5 bases). V lost 8 bases and J 0 bases, leaving 13 bases between the germline ends. The CDR3 runs 14 residues. Per the germline V gene, CDR1 is MDHEN and CDR2 is SYDVKM. The CDR3 nucleotides read TGTGCCAGCCTAGGGGTCACAACTAACTATGGCTACACCTTC. It is translated as CASLGVTTNYGYTF.

The rearrangement links TRBV29-1 to TRBJ2-1, with TRBD2 matching 8 bases. CDR1 and CDR2 (germline): SQVTM, ANQGSEA. The CDR3 is 13 residues long. J gave up 9 bases and V 7 bases, and 11 bases lay outside the gene matches. CDR3 coding DNA: TGCAGCGCCGCTGGACTAGCTGTGGGTGAGCAGTTCTTC. This sequence encodes CSAAGLAVGEQFF.

This sequence joins TRBV5-1 and TRBJ2-3, with D possibly being TRBD2 (6 bases). Trimming left V 4 bases short and J 1 base short, with 13 bases between. Germline V gene lookup returns CDR1 SGHRS and CDR2 YFSETQ. The CDR3 is 15 residues long. The chain's CDR3 is CASSTWGVGTDTQYF. CDR3 nucleotide sequence: TGCGCCAGCAGCACTTGGGGGGTGGGCACAGATACGCAGTATTTT.

The rearrangement uses TRBV7-2 and TRBJ2-7, with 8 bases matching TRBD2. CDR3 length equals 14 residues. Germline-derived CDR1 and CDR2 are SGHTA and FQGNSA. Trimming cost V 5 bases and J 7 bases; bases outside gene matches: 10. The CDR3 nucleotides are TGTGCCAGCAGCCCCGAACCGGGGGGGCTTGAGCAGTACTTC. Translating gives CASSPEPGGLEQYF. Combining the CDR3 with reference TRBV7-2 and TRBJ2-7 gives the whole variable domain GAGVSQSPSNKVTEKGKDVELRCDPISGHTALYWYRQSLGQGLEFLIYFQGNSAPDKSGLPSDRFSAERTGGSVSTLTIQRTQQEDSAVYLCASSPEPGGLEQYFGPGTRLTVT.

The gene calls are TRBV18 and TRBJ1-2; D might be TRBD1 (6 bases). The CDR3 is 14 amino acids. With 2 bases removed from V and 4 bases from J, the gap between germline ends came to 11 bases. CDR1 and CDR2 (germline): KGHSH, LQKENI. The CDR3 spells CASSPGGIFYGYTF. The CDR3 nucleotides read TGTGCCAGCTCACCAGGGGGCATATTCTATGGCTACACCTTC.

This clone came up many times. The chain links TRBV24-1 to TRBJ2-7; 11 bases match TRBD1. The V segment lost 4 bases and the J segment 6 bases; nucleotides outside the gene matches: 7. CDR1 KGHDR and CDR2 SFDVKD come from the germline V gene. The CDR3 is 15 residues long. CDR3 sequence reads: CATSDPGTGGGEQYF. DNA of the CDR3: TGTGCCACCAGTGACCCCGGGACAGGGGGTGGCGAGCAGTACTTC.

The gene calls are TRBV3-1 (or the pseudogene TRBV3-2) and TRBJ1-5, with D unclear. Germline CDR1 reads LGHDT; CDR2 reads YNNKEL (reference sequence). V was cut by 1 base and J by 5 bases, with 9 bases left in between. The CDR3 is made up of 14 amino acids. The CDR3 DNA follows: TGTGCCAGCAGCCAAGGAGTTAGTCATCAGCCCCAGCATTTT. This codes for CASSQGVSHQPQHF.

J is TRBJ1-2 and V is TRBV9; 10 positions agree with TRBD1. Per germline, CDR1 SGDLS and CDR2 YYNGEE. CDR3 length: 15 residues. V shed 2 bases and J 5 bases; nucleotides not matched to a gene: 6. This chain's CDR3 is CASSVSGTGVYGYTF. The CDR3 DNA reads as TGTGCCAGCAGCGTGTCCGGGACAGGGGTATATGGCTACACCTTC.

The chain is built from TRBV2 and TRBJ1-2; 8 bases are shared with TRBD1. The V segment lost 2 bases and the J segment 8 bases; nucleotides outside the gene matches: 7. The CDR3 covers 14 residues. Per the germline V gene, CDR1 is SNHLY and CDR2 is FYNNEI. The CDR3 nucleotides read TGTGCCAGCAGTGAAAACGGACGGGACAGGGGCTACACCTTC. Translation gives CASSENGRDRGYTF.

The chain is built from TRBV10-3 and TRBJ1-5; 9 bases are shared with TRBD1. This CDR3 is built from 16 residues. Losses at the gene ends were 10 bases for V and 1 base for J; bases not matched to a gene: 11. The germline V gene encodes CDR1 ENHRY and CDR2 SYGVKD. The CDR3 nucleotides are TGTGCCACCAGGGGAACAGGGGGCCGAAGCAATCAGCCCCAGCATTTT. Translated, it gives CATRGTGGRSNQPQHF.

This rearrangement joins TRBV7-2 to TRBJ2-2, with D hard to call. The V gene lost 6 bases and the J gene lost 2 bases, with 10 bases spanning the gap. The CDR3 has 14 amino acids. Germline V gene lookup returns CDR1 SGHTA and CDR2 FQGNSA. CDR3 sequence: CASRADFNTGELFF. CDR3 nucleotides: TGTGCCAGCAGGGCCGATTTCAACACCGGGGAGCTGTTTTTT. The whole variable domain, remainder taken from reference TRBV7-2 and TRBJ2-2, is GAGVSQSPSNKVTEKGKDVELRCDPISGHTALYWYRQSLGQGLEFLIYFQGNSAPDKSGLPSDRFSAERTGGSVSTLTIQRTQQEDSAVYLCASRADFNTGELFFGEGSRLTVL.

This clone was seen only a few times. CDR3 protein: CASSHTTYREQYF. Written as DNA, the CDR3 is TGTGCCAGCAGTCACACAACTTACAGGGAGCAGTACTTC. V usage is TRBV6-6 and J usage is TRBJ2-7; D is possibly TRBD1 (5 bases). Trimming removed 5 bases at V and 7 bases at J, with 15 bases between. This CDR3 is 13 amino acids long. Per germline, CDR1 MNHNY and CDR2 SVGAGI (reference sequence).